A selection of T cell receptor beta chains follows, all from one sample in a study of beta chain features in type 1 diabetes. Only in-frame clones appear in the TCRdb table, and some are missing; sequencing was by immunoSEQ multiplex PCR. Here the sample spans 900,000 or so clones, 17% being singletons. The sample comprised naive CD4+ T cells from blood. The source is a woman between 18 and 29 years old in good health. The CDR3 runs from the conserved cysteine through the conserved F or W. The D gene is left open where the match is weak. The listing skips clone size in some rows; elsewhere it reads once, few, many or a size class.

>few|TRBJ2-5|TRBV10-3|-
CAISESGSQETQYF
TGTGCCATCAGTGAGTCGGGCAGTCAAGAGACCCAGTACTTC
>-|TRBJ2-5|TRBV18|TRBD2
CASSVSGRGETQYF
TGTGCCAGCTCAGTAAGCGGGAGAGGGGAGACCCAGTACTTC
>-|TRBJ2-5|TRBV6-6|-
CASSYGGRGETQYF
TGTGCCAGCAGTTACGGGGGTCGGGGAGAGACCCAGTACTTC
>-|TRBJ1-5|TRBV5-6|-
CASSLPTGPQHF
TGTGCCAGCAGCTTGCCTACGGGGCCCCAGCATTTT
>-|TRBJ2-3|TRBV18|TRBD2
CASSQLTSGEGRTDTQYF
TGTGCCAGCTCACAACTTACTTCGGGGGAGGGCCGGACAGATACGCAGTATTTT
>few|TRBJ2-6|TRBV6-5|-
CATKDYSGANVLTF
TGTGCCACCAAAGACTACTCTGGGGCCAACGTCCTGACTTTC
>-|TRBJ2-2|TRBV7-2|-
CASSLFGRDTGELFF
TGTGCCAGCAGCTTATTCGGTAGGGACACCGGGGAGCTGTTTTTT
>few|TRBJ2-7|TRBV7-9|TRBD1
CASSQDRDPHYF
TGTGCCAGCAGTCAGGACAGGGACCCTCACTACTTC
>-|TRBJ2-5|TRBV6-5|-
CASSYQTGGFGIQYF
TGTGCCAGCAGTTACCAGACAGGAGGGTTCGGAATCCAGTACTTC
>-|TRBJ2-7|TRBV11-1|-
CASSLGTRTREQYF
TGTGCCAGCAGCTTAGGGACCAGGACGAGGGAGCAGTACTTC
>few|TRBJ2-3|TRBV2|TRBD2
CASRGLAEITDTQYF
TGTGCCAGCAGGGGACTAGCGGAGATTACAGATACGCAGTATTTT
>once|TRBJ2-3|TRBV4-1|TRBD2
CASSQRDWAGGGTDTQYF
TGCGCCAGCAGCCAGAGAGACTGGGCGGGAGGGGGCACAGATACGCAGTATTTT
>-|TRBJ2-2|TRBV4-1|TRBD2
CASKSLAGTGELFF
TGCGCCAGCAAAAGTTTAGCGGGAACCGGGGAGCTGTTTTTT
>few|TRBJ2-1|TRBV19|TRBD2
CASSIGGRGSSYNEQFF
TGTGCCAGTAGTATTGGCGGGAGGGGTAGCTCCTACAATGAGCAGTTCTTC
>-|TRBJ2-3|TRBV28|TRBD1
CASSTPDRGFF
TGTGCCAGCAGTACCCCTGACAGGGGGTTTTTT
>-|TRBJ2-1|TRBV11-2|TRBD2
CASSLTSGSPNEQFF
TGTGCCAGCAGCTTAACCAGCGGGAGCCCCAATGAGCAGTTCTTC
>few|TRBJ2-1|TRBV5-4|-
CASSLSAGSSYNEQFF
TGTGCCAGCAGCTTGTCGGCGGGGAGCTCCTACAATGAGCAGTTCTTC
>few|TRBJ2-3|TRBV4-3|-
CASSQSPGGATSTDTQYF
TGCGCCAGCAGCCAATCCCCCGGGGGCGCCACTAGCACAGATACGCAGTATTTT
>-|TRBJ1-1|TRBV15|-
CATSRDFSTGAFF
TGTGCCACCAGCAGAGATTTCTCCACGGGAGCTTTCTTT
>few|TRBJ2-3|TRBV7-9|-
CASSFGRVGTDTQYF
TGTGCCAGCAGCTTCGGGCGGGTGGGCACAGATACGCAGTATTTT
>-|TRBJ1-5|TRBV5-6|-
CASSLGPNSNQPQHF
TGTGCCAGCAGCTTGGGACCAAATAGCAATCAGCCCCAGCATTTT
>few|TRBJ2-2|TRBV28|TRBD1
CASSPHRGRGGELFF
TGTGCCAGCAGTCCCCACAGGGGGCGGGGCGGGGAGCTGTTTTTT
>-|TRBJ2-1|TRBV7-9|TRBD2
CASSPLAGDEQFF
TGTGCCAGCAGCCCCCTGGCGGGAGATGAGCAGTTCTTC
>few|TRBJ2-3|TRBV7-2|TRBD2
CASSLASSGRVDTQYF
TGTGCCAGCAGCTTAGCGTCTAGCGGGAGAGTAGATACGCAGTATTTT
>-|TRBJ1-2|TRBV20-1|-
CSASLAGYTF
TGCAGTGCTAGCTTGGCGGGCTACACCTTC
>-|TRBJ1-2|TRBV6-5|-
CASANQGLHGYTF
TGTGCCAGCGCCAACCAGGGGCTCCATGGCTACACCTTC
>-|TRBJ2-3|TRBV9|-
CASSVGGRIDTQYF
TGTGCCAGCAGCGTAGGGGGGAGAATAGATACGCAGTATTTT
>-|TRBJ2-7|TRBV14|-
CASSQVAVVSSYEQYF
TGTGCCAGCAGCCAAGTGGCAGTTGTAAGCTCCTACGAGCAGTACTTC
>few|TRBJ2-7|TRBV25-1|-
CASSPWQGTSYEQYF
TGTGCCAGCTCCCCATGGCAGGGCACCTCCTACGAGCAGTACTTC
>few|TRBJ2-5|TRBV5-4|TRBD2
CASSPGGVWETQYF
TGTGCCAGCAGCCCTGGGGGGGTGTGGGAGACCCAGTACTTC
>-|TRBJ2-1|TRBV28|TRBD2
CAIREGHSYNEQFF
TGTGCCATCCGGGAGGGGCACTCCTACAATGAGCAGTTCTTC
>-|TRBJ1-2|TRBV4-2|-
CASSQDRGTQDYGYTF
TGTGCCAGCAGCCAAGATAGGGGGACACAAGACTATGGCTACACCTTC
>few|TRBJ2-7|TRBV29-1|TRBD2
CSVRGLAGDPSYEQYF
TGCAGCGTTCGCGGACTAGCGGGAGATCCCTCCTACGAGCAGTACTTC
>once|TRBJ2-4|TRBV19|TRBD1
CASQPTGIPVSIQYF
TGTGCCAGTCAACCGACAGGGATCCCCGTTAGCATTCAGTACTTC
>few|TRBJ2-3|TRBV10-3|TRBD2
CAISERTSGSGTDTQYF
TGTGCCATCAGTGAGAGGACTAGCGGGAGTGGCACAGATACGCAGTATTTT
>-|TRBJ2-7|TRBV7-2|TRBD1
CASSPGTGVYEQYF
TGTGCCAGCAGCCCCGGGACAGGGGTCTACGAGCAGTACTTC
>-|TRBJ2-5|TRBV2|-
CASETSGVGAQETQYF
TGTGCCAGTGAAACTTCGGGAGTCGGGGCGCAAGAGACCCAGTACTTC
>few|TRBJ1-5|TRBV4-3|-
CASSRGLWGFNQPQHF
TGCGCCAGCAGCCGAGGTCTCTGGGGCTTCAATCAGCCCCAGCATTTT
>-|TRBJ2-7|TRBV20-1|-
CSTQGGNEQYF
TGCAGTACTCAGGGGGGTAACGAGCAGTACTTC
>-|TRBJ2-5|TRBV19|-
CASNTAGIRETQYF
TGTGCCAGTAATACCGCAGGGATTCGAGAGACCCAGTACTTC
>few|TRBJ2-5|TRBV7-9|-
CASSLMGTQETQYF
TGTGCCAGCAGCTTAATGGGAACCCAAGAGACCCAGTACTTC
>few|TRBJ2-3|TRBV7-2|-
CASSLGLGEGTDTQYF
TGTGCCAGCAGCTTAGGCCTTGGAGAGGGCACAGATACGCAGTATTTT
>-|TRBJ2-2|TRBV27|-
CASSLITGELFF
TGTGCCAGCAGTTTAATCACCGGGGAGCTGTTTTTT
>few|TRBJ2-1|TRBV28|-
CASTQAGTLYNEQFF
TGTGCCAGCACCCAAGCCGGGACACTCTACAATGAGCAGTTCTTC
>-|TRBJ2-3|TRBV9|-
CASSVLYGTGTDTQYF
TGTGCCAGCAGCGTTTTGTACGGGACTGGCACAGATACGCAGTATTTT
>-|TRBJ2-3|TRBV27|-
CASSPIASSPPPSTDTQYF
TGTGCCAGCAGTCCCATTGCCAGTTCACCGCCCCCTAGCACAGATACGCAGTATTTT
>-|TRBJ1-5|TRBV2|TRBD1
CASSDRGRVSQPQHF
TGTGCCAGCAGTGACAGGGGGCGAGTTTCGCAGCCCCAGCATTTT
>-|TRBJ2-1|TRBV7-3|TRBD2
CASSPSYTSAYNEQFF
TGTGCCAGCAGCCCCTCCTACACTAGCGCCTACAATGAGCAGTTCTTC
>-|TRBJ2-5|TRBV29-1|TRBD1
CSAPTGQETQYF
TGCAGCGCACCGACAGGGCAGGAGACCCAGTACTTC
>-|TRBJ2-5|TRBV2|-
CASTGLQETQYF
TGTGCCAGCACGGGATTACAAGAGACCCAGTACTTC
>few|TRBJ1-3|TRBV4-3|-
CASGGGVGDSGNTIYF
TGCGCCAGCGGCGGAGGCGTTGGTGACTCTGGAAACACCATATATTTT
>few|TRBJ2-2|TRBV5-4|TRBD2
CASSLGLAVTGELFF
TGTGCCAGCAGCTTGGGCCTAGCGGTCACCGGGGAGCTGTTTTTT
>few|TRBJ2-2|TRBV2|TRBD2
CASCGLAANTGELFF
TGTGCCAGCTGTGGGCTAGCGGCGAACACCGGGGAGCTGTTTTTT
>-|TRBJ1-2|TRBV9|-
CASSAGRRVILGYGYTF
TGTGCCAGCAGCGCCGGGAGGCGAGTCATATTGGGCTATGGCTACACCTTC
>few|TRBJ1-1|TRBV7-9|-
CASSLDRDRNTEAFF
TGTGCCAGCAGCTTAGACCGGGACCGAAACACTGAAGCTTTCTTT
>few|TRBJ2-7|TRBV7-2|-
CASSSTTVTYEQYF
TGTGCCAGCAGCTCCACGACAGTGACCTACGAGCAGTACTTC
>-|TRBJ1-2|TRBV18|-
CASSQHRDPDYGYTF
TGTGCCAGCTCACAGCACAGGGACCCCGACTATGGCTACACCTTC